This T cell receptor (beta chain) was identified during a study of cytomegalovirus exposure and HLA in healthy donors. Study-wide results and limits: In a later analysis, a genetic analysis reported fewer productive-TCR N-insertions in an Asian-associated ancestry cluster than the cohort average.

On this clone: Its antigen is unidentified.

PCR primers comprised 60 Vbeta and 13 Jbeta primers. The protocol was immunoSEQ multiplex PCR, while the TCRdb copy is restricted to in-frame clones and leaves out a portion. The table lists about 160,000 clones, approximately 80% of them singletons. V was pared by 4 bases and J by 2 bases, with 6 bases of the junction left unmatched. The CDR3 loop spans 14 amino acids. The germline CDR1 and CDR2 sequences are SGHRS and YFSETQ. The sample was PBMCs. The genes are TRBV5-1 and TRBJ2-7; TRBD1 matches 7 bases. The origin of this receptor is a man younger than 30 in good health and CMV-seropositive. CDR3 bases: TGCGCCAGCAGCCCCGGACAGGCAACCTACGAGCAGTACTTC. Its translation: CASSPGQATYEQYF.